The T cell receptor beta chain described here comes from a study of T cell responses to AZD1222 COVID-19 vaccine. Points on this clone: What it binds is unknown.

Method: immunoSEQ multiplex PCR; TCRdb's copy keeps in-frame clones and lacks some. Here the sample spans 100,000 to 150,000 clones, roughly 86% being singletons. Whole-study findings and limits: Reportedly, close to half of spike-specific TCRs are directed against unmutated variant regions.

Germline V gives CDR1 SNHLY, CDR2 FYNNEI. Trimming removed 3 bases at V and 0 bases at J, with 11 bases between. The CDR3 spans 16 residues. The chain joins TRBV2 to TRBJ1-4, with D tentatively TRBD1 (6 bases). The sequencing used peripheral blood, collected on day 0 of AZD1222 vaccination. The clonotype originates from an adult in good health. The chain's CDR3 is CASSDLYRATNEKLFF. As DNA, the CDR3 is TGTGCCAGCAGTGATTTATACAGGGCAACTAATGAAAAACTGTTTTTT.